The 14 T cell receptor beta chains listed next were all sequenced from one sample in a study of Graves' ophthalmopathy and Graves' hyperthyroidism. Using RNA transcripts, the TCR beta CDR3 regions were amplified. The first-round RT-PCR employed HTBI primers together with the Qiagen OneStep RT-PCR kit. A multiplex PCR was then performed as the second round. Via MiXCR, TCRdb re-called the multiplex PCR reads, giving one row per CDR3 protein. The sample includes roughly 500,000 distinct CDR3 sequences, 13% to 15% of them seen just once. The sequencing sample was made of blood. The receptors shown here come from a woman between 25 and 40 years old with Graves' ophthalmopathy.

There are a few counts of this clonotype. V gene TRBV27 combines with J gene TRBJ1-3; D is possibly TRBD1 (5 bases). V lost 5 bases, J lost 7 bases, and 15 bases lay in between. Looked up from germline, CDR1 is MNHEY and CDR2 is SMNVEV (reference sequence). The CDR3 is 14 amino acids. CDR3 in amino acids: CASSLSGADNTIYF. CDR3 nucleotides: TGTGCCAGCAGTCTCTCCGGGGCCGATAACACCATATATTTT.

This clonotype was detected only a few times. V and J are TRBV12-3 or TRBV12-4 and TRBJ1-5, with 8 nucleotides matching TRBD1. With V trimmed by 5 bases and J by 9 bases, 3 bases remained unmatched. The CDR3 sequence is 12 residues long. The CDR3 here is CASSPGQVPQHF. CDR3 coding DNA: TGTGCCAGCAGTCCGGGACAGGTGCCCCAGCATTTT.

Ten or more counts support this clonotype. The rearrangement joins TRBV29-1 to TRBJ2-5; D might be TRBD1 (6 bases). Germline V gene lookup returns CDR1 SQVTM and CDR2 ANQGSEA. Trimming removed 7 bases from V and 0 bases from J, with 12 bases in between. The CDR3 has 13 residues. The CDR3 here is CSGTDSYQETQYF. Here the CDR3 DNA reads TGCAGCGGGACGGACAGCTACCAAGAGACCCAGTACTTC. The whole variable domain, filled in from reference TRBV29-1 and TRBJ2-5, reads SAVISQKPSRDICQRGTSLTIQCQVDSQVTMMFWYRQQPGQSLTLIATANQGSEATYESGFVIDKFPISRPNLTFSTLTVSNMSPEDSSIYLCSGTDSYQETQYFGPGTRLLVL.

This clonotype has at least ten counts. The V gene is TRBV7-3, the J gene TRBJ1-3; D remains unclear. V was shortened by 8 bases and J by 1 base, with 9 bases between the two germline ends. This CDR3 region has 13 residues. Per germline, CDR1 SGHTA and CDR2 FQGTGA. CDR3 sequence (DNA): TGTGCCAGCGGGTTGGGTTCTGGAAACACCATATATTTT. Translating gives CASGLGSGNTIYF.

This clonotype was found many times. This chain joins TRBV27 and TRBJ1-5, with D hard to call. The CDR3 is made up of 13 amino acids. Per the germline V gene, CDR1 is MNHEY and CDR2 is SMNVEV (reference sequence). V was pared by 6 bases and J by 5 bases, with 11 bases between. CDR3 residues: CASSPTGYQPQHF. The CDR3 nucleotides read TGTGCCAGCAGCCCCACCGGTTATCAGCCCCAGCATTTT.

The CDR3 DNA is TGTGCCAGCTACTCGTCAGCGCGTCTACGGGGCTACACCTTC. Protein: CASYSSARLRGYTF. This sequence joins TRBV6-1 and TRBJ1-2; D is unclear. V gave up 8 bases and J gave up 8 bases, with 21 bases separating them. CDR1 and CDR2 (germline): MNHNS, SASEGT. The CDR3 is 14 residues long.

This clonotype was recorded many times. The V gene is TRBV12-3 or TRBV12-4, the J gene TRBJ1-1; D is unresolved. CDR3 size: 13 residues. The V end lost 7 bases, the J end lost 4 bases, and 13 bases lay between the germline ends. The CDR3 here is CASIARRGTEAFF. DNA for the CDR3: TGTGCCAGCATAGCTAGACGGGGCACTGAAGCTTTCTTT.

This clonotype was counted ten times or more. This chain connects TRBV28 to TRBJ1-2; no firm D call. The CDR3 totals 14 residues. CDR1 and CDR2 (germline): MDHEN, SYDVKM. V was cut by 3 bases and J by 4 bases, with 12 bases left in between. The CDR3 bases are TGTGCCAGCAGTTTTAAGCCGCCGCCCTATGGCTACACCTTC. Its translation is CASSFKPPPYGYTF.

The chain combines TRBV6-1 with TRBJ2-7; tentative D call: TRBD1 (5 bases). Germline V gene sequence: CDR1 MNHNS, CDR2 SASEGT. The CDR3 covers 13 residues. V dropped 7 bases and J dropped 2 bases, with 12 bases sitting between them. CDR3 in DNA: TGTGCCAGCAACTCAGGGAAACCCTACGAGCAGTACTTC. Amino acid sequence: CASNSGKPYEQYF.

This chain joins TRBV28 and TRBJ1-2; D unresolved. Trimming took 5 bases from V and 3 from J, leaving 7 bases between them. The CDR3 contains 12 residues. Germline V gene lookup returns CDR1 MDHEN and CDR2 SYDVKM. The CDR3 DNA sequence: TGTGCCAGCAGTCTGGCCTACTATGGCTACACCTTC. Protein product: CASSLAYYGYTF.

Points on this clonotype: This clone may be a read error of a much larger clone one base away. In DNA form, the CDR3 reads TGCGTCAGCAGCCAGGGGGGGGACGCCTACGAGCAGTACTTC. Amino acids: CVSSQGGDAYEQYF. The chain carries TRBV4-1 and TRBJ2-7; D is tentatively TRBD1 or TRBD2 (7 bases each). CDR3 length: 14 residues. Germline V CDR1 and CDR2: MGHRA, YSYEKL.

The genes are TRBV6-1 and TRBJ1-2, with 9 bases identical to TRBD1. Looked up from germline, CDR1 is MNHNS and CDR2 is SASEGT. J lost 5 bases, V lost 6 bases, and 10 bases had no gene match. CDR3 length: 15 residues. The CDR3 DNA is TGTGCCAGCAGCAATCCCGGGACAGGGAATTATGGCTACACCTTC. Amino acid sequence: CASSNPGTGNYGYTF.

This clonotype occurred many times. J is TRBJ1-1 and V is TRBV28; D remains unclear. The length of the CDR3 is 18 residues. The germline V gene encodes CDR1 MDHEN and CDR2 SYDVKM. Deletions cut 7 bases from V and 0 bases from J, with 24 bases between. The CDR3 DNA follows: TGTGCCAGCACCCCGCCTCCCTGGAAGATATGGATGAACACTGAAGCTTTCTTT. Protein: CASTPPPWKIWMNTEAFF.

This clonotype appeared many times. The CDR3 coding sequence is TGTGCCAGCAGTTCCCGACAGGGTAGCAATCAGCCCCAGCATTTT. This translates into CASSSRQGSNQPQHF. This chain links TRBV6-5 with TRBJ1-5; 7 bases align to TRBD1. The germline CDR1 and CDR2 sequences are MNHEY and SVGAGI. The junction had 3 bases not matched to a gene; V was cut back by 4 bases and J by 0 bases. There are 15 residues in the CDR3.